Listed here is a single T cell receptor (beta chain). Its target is not known. This sample's time point: after dendritic cell vaccination, including at tumor progression/relapse. Selection required adequate fresh-frozen tumor tissue plus more than two years' survival data. This sample is part of a study of glioma-infiltrating T cells after dendritic cell vaccination. General study results and limits: TCR clonality showed no direct relationship with survival.

Germline values: CDR1 SQVTM, CDR2 ANQGSEA. Trimming removed 4 bases from V and 0 bases from J, with 7 bases in between. This CDR3 has 12 residues. Measured with immunoSEQ multiplex PCR; TCRdb has only the in-frame clones, and not every one. The data contain fewer than 30,000 clones, about nine tenths of them seen just once; the ten biggest clones take up 2.5% to 3%. V usage is TRBV29-1 and J usage is TRBJ2-7; D gene ambiguous. Specimen: blood, collected after dendritic cell vaccination. The TCR originated in a human donor with glioblastoma. The DNA of the CDR3 is TGCAGCGTTGTCCACAGCTCCTACGAGCAGTACTTC. Its protein is CSVVHSSYEQYF.